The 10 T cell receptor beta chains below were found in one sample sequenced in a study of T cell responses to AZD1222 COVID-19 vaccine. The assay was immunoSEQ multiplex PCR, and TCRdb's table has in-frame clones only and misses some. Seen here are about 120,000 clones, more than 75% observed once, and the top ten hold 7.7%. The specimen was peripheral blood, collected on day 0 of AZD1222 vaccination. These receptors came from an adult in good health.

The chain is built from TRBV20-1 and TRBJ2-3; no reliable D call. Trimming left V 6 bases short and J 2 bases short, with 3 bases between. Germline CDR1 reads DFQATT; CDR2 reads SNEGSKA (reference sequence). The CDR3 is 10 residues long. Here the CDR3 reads CSAATDTQYF. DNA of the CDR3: TGCAGTGCCGCCACAGATACGCAGTATTTT.

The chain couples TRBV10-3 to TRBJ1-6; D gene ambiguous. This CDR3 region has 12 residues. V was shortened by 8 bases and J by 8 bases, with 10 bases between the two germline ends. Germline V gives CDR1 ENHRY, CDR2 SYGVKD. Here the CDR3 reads CAIWFADSPLHF. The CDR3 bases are TGTGCCATCTGGTTTGCCGATTCACCCCTCCACTTT.

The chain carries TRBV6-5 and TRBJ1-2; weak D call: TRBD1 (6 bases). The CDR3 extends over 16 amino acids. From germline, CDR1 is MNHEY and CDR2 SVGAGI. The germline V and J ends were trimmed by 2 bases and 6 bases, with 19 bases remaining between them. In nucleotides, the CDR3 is TGTGCCAGCAGTTACCTCCGGGGGGCACCTTATAATGGCTACACCTTC. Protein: CASSYLRGAPYNGYTF.

CDR3 in amino acids: CASSFGGQGREQFF. The CDR3, as DNA: TGTGCCAGCAGTTTCGGGGGACAGGGACGGGAGCAGTTCTTC. V gene TRBV28 combines with J gene TRBJ2-1; the match to TRBD1 covers 9 bases. CDR1 is MDHEN and CDR2 is SYDVKM in the germline V gene. This CDR3 is built from 14 residues. V trimming: 3 bases; J trimming: 10 bases; junction bases outside the gene matches: 7.

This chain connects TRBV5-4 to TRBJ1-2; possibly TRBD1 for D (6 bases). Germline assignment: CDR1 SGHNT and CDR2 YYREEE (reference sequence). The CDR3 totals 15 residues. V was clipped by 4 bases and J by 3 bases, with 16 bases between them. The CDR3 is CASSTKTGRDYGYTF. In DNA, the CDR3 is TGTGCCAGCAGCACAAAGACAGGACGGGACTATGGCTACACCTTC.

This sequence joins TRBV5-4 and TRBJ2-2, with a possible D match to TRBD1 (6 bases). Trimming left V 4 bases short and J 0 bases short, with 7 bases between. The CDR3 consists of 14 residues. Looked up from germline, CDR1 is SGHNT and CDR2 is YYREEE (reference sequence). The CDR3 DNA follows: TGTGCCAGCAGCGGACAGACGAACACCGGGGAGCTGTTTTTT. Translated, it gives CASSGQTNTGELFF. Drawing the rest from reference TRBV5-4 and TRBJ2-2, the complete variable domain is ETGVTQSPTHLIKTRGQQVTLRCSSQSGHNTVSWYQQALGQGPQFIFQYYREEENGRGNFPPRFSGLQFPNYSSELNVNALELDDSALYLCASSGQTNTGELFFGEGSRLTVL.

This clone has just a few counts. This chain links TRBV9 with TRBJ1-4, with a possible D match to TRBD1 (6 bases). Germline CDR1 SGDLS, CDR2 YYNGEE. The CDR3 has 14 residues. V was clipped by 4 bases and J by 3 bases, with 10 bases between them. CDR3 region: CASSSGVANEKLFF. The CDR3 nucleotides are TGTGCCAGCAGCTCAGGGGTGGCTAATGAAAAACTGTTTTTT.

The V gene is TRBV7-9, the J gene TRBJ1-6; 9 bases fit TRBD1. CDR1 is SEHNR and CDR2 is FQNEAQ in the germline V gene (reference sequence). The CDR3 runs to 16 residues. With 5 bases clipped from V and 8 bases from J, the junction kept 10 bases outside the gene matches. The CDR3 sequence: CASSRTTGGEDSPLHF. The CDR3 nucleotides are TGTGCCAGCAGCCGTACGACAGGGGGAGAGGATTCACCCCTCCACTTT.

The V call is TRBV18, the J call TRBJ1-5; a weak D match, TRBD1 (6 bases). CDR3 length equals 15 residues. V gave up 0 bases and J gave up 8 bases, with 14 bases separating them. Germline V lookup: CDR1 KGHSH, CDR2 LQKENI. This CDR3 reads CASSPPVRQAEPQHF. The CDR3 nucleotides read TGTGCCAGCTCACCACCGGTTAGACAGGCAGAGCCCCAGCATTTT.

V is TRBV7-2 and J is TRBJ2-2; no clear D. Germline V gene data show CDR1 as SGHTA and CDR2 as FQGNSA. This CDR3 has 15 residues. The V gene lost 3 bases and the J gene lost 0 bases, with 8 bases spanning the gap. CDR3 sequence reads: CASSFRAPNTGELFF. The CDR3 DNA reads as TGTGCCAGCAGCTTCCGAGCGCCGAACACCGGGGAGCTGTTTTTT. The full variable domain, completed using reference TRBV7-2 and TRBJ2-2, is GAGVSQSPSNKVTEKGKDVELRCDPISGHTALYWYRQSLGQGLEFLIYFQGNSAPDKSGLPSDRFSAERTGGSVSTLTIQRTQQEDSAVYLCASSFRAPNTGELFFGEGSRLTVL.